Below, 21 T cell receptor beta chains from the same sample are listed, as sequenced in a study of blood T cell repertoires in COVID-19. The repertoire was sequenced with immunoSEQ multiplex PCR; TCRdb's copy has only in-frame clones and lacks some. Counted here are roughly 380,000 clones, 87% occurring once; the ten biggest clones make up 2.5% to 3.5%. Sample: PBMCs or T cells enriched from blood (not recorded which). These receptors all come from a woman between 25 and 40 years old who had recovered from COVID-19.

The chain is built from TRBV2 and TRBJ1-1, with D tentatively TRBD1 (5 bases). V was shortened by 5 bases and J by 7 bases, with 8 bases between the two germline ends. Germline CDR1 reads SNHLY; CDR2 reads FYNNEI. The CDR3 consists of 11 residues. As DNA, the CDR3 is TGTGCCAGCAGTAGGGGTGGTGAAGCTTTCTTT. Its translation is CASSRGGEAFF.

This chain uses TRBV27 with TRBJ1-2, with 9 nucleotides matching TRBD1. The V gene end was trimmed by 3 bases and the J gene end by 4 bases; junction bases not matched to a gene: 9. Germline V gene data show CDR1 as MNHEY and CDR2 as SMNVEV (reference sequence). CDR3 size: 16 residues. Written as DNA, the CDR3 is TGTGCCAGCAGTTTCACAGGGGGCATTGGCTCCTATGGCTACACCTTC. Protein product: CASSFTGGIGSYGYTF.

V usage is TRBV28 and J usage is TRBJ2-1; D is unclear. The CDR3 consists of 14 residues. Trimming stripped 10 bases from V and 4 bases from J, with 17 bases between. The germline V gene encodes CDR1 MDHEN and CDR2 SYDVKM. The CDR3: CAIRPASKYNEQFF. As DNA, the CDR3 is TGTGCCATCCGCCCAGCGTCAAAGTACAATGAGCAGTTCTTC.

The rearrangement links TRBV9 to TRBJ2-7; 11 positions match TRBD2. Germline values: CDR1 SGDLS, CDR2 YYNGEE. The CDR3 totals 15 residues. V lost 3 bases to trimming and J lost 3 bases; unmatched junction nucleotides: 5. CDR3 bases: TGTGCCAGCAGCGCCACCGGGACTAGCGGCTACGAGCAGTACTTC. It yields the protein CASSATGTSGYEQYF.

This clone was seen only a few times. The gene calls are TRBV7-2 and TRBJ1-2, with 12 positions matching TRBD1. Germline CDR1 reads SGHTA; CDR2 reads FQGNSA. The CDR3 consists of 17 residues. V gave up 5 bases and J gave up 4 bases; unmatched junction bases: 11. CDR3 DNA: TGTGCCAGCAGCCAAAAAGGGACAGGGGGCTGGGCCTATGGCTACACCTTC. This codes for CASSQKGTGGWAYGYTF.

The chain couples TRBV5-1 to TRBJ1-4; 7 bases line up with TRBD1. Losses at the gene ends were 3 bases for V and 6 bases for J; bases not matched to a gene: 5. Germline assignment: CDR1 SGHRS and CDR2 YFSETQ. This CDR3 region has 14 residues. CDR3 region: CASSSTGNDEKLFF. The CDR3 DNA sequence: TGCGCCAGCAGCTCGACAGGGAATGATGAAAAACTGTTTTTT.

V and J are TRBV12-3 or TRBV12-4 and TRBJ1-1; D not certain. V was cut by 6 bases and J by 6 bases, with 14 bases left in between. The CDR3 runs 13 residues. The CDR3 here is CASSYVVPSEAFF. CDR3 nucleotides: TGTGCCAGCAGCTACGTCGTCCCCTCTGAAGCTTTCTTT.

The chain combines TRBV5-4 with TRBJ2-3; TRBD2 matches at 10 bases. The CDR3 runs to 15 residues. V lost 4 bases, J lost 4 bases, and 6 bases stayed unmatched. CDR1 is SGHNT and CDR2 is YYREEE in the germline V gene (reference sequence). CDR3 region: CASSPGLAPPDTQYF. CDR3 coding DNA: TGTGCCAGCAGCCCGGGACTAGCGCCCCCAGATACGCAGTATTTT.

V and J are TRBV4-1 and TRBJ2-1; D may be TRBD2 (5 bases). Deletions cut 4 bases from V and 3 bases from J, with 10 bases between. This CDR3 comprises 14 residues. Germline CDR1 and CDR2: MGHRA and YSYEKL. The CDR3 nucleotides read TGCGCCAGCAGCCCGGTTCGGGGCTACAATGAGCAGTTCTTC. This gives the protein CASSPVRGYNEQFF.

This sequence joins TRBV27 and TRBJ2-7; 10 nucleotides align to TRBD2. CDR1 MNHEY and CDR2 SMNVEV come from the germline V gene (reference sequence). The V and J ends lost 8 bases and 0 bases, in that order; junction bases with no gene match: 4. The CDR3 totals 14 residues. DNA of the CDR3: TGTGCCAGCTCTAGCGGGGGAAGCTCCTACGAGCAGTACTTC. This codes for CASSSGGSSYEQYF.

The rearrangement links TRBV28 to TRBJ2-7, with 8 bases matching TRBD2. The germline gives CDR1 MDHEN, CDR2 SYDVKM. With V trimmed by 8 bases and J by 3 bases, 6 bases remained unmatched. This CDR3 spans 13 amino acids. CDR3 residues: CASGLAHHYEQYF. In DNA form, the CDR3 reads TGTGCCAGCGGACTAGCCCACCACTACGAGCAGTACTTC.

V usage is TRBV15 and J usage is TRBJ2-7, with 9 bases matching TRBD1. CDR3 length: 14 residues. Trimming at V came to 8 bases and at J to 4 bases, leaving 9 bases not matched to a gene. The germline V gene encodes CDR1 LNHNV and CDR2 YYDKDF (reference sequence). CDR3 nucleotide sequence: TGTGCCACCCAAAGCACAGGGGGCTCTTACGAGCAGTACTTC. Amino acids: CATQSTGGSYEQYF.

About this clone: The sample has other DNA sequences that encode this CDR3 too. This chain connects TRBV5-1 to TRBJ1-1; maybe TRBD1 (5 bases). This CDR3 has 14 amino acids. In germline, CDR1 is SGHRS, CDR2 YFSETQ. V lost 0 bases and J lost 2, with 8 bases in between. The CDR3 DNA reads TGCGCCAGCAGCTTGGGGGGCATAAACACTGAAGCTTTCTTT. It translates to CASSLGGINTEAFF.

The rearrangement uses TRBV30 and TRBJ1-6, with D perhaps matching TRBD1 (5 bases). Germline assignment: CDR1 GTSNPN and CDR2 SVGIG (reference sequence). The CDR3 has 13 residues. V lost 3 bases to trimming and J lost 4 bases, with 7 bases between them. CDR3 loop: CAWRQVYNSPLHF. The CDR3 coding sequence is TGTGCCTGGAGACAGGTGTATAATTCACCCCTCCACTTT.

The chain couples TRBV29-1 to TRBJ2-1; D might be TRBD2 (7 bases). This CDR3 comprises 12 residues. Trimming took 4 bases from V and 8 from J, leaving 12 bases between them. Per the germline V gene, CDR1 is SQVTM and CDR2 is ANQGSEA. The CDR3 loop reads CSVVLGGDEQFF. In DNA, the CDR3 is TGCAGCGTTGTTTTAGGGGGGGATGAGCAGTTCTTC.

The gene calls are TRBV2 and TRBJ2-1; a possible D gene is TRBD1 (5 bases). The ends were cut back, 3 bases at V and 10 bases at J, with 16 bases in the middle. The CDR3 loop spans 14 amino acids. The germline V gene has CDR1 SNHLY and CDR2 FYNNEI. The CDR3 nucleotides are TGTGCCAGCAGTGATCAGGGAAGTTGGATCGAGCAGTTCTTC. It codes for CASSDQGSWIEQFF. The variable domain in full, with the rest retrieved from reference TRBV2 and TRBJ2-1, is EPEVTQTPSHQVTQMGQEVILRCVPISNHLYFYWYRQILGQKVEFLVSFYNNEISEKSEIFDDQFSVERPDGSNFTLKIRSTKLEDSAMYFCASSDQGSWIEQFFGPGTRLTVL.

The chain recombines TRBV5-3 with TRBJ1-4; D gene ambiguous. TRBV5-3 is reported as an ORF; its role is uncertain. V was pared by 4 bases and J by 0 bases, with 16 bases between. The CDR3 loop spans 17 amino acids. The DNA for the CDR3 is TGTGCCAGAAGCCTAGTACTACGGGGTTCAACTAATGAAAAACTGTTTTTT. Amino acid sequence: CARSLVLRGSTNEKLFF.

The CDR3 spells CASSQERDILSYEQYF. CDR3 nucleotides: TGCGCCAGCAGCCAAGAACGGGACATACTCTCCTACGAGCAGTACTTC. The rearrangement joins TRBV4-1 to TRBJ2-7, with D perhaps matching TRBD1 (6 bases). This CDR3 is 16 amino acids long. The germline V and J ends were trimmed by 0 bases and 0 bases, with 12 bases remaining between them. Germline V gene sequence: CDR1 MGHRA, CDR2 YSYEKL.

This chain uses TRBV28 with TRBJ2-5; D possibly corresponds to TRBD2 (6 bases). Germline V gives CDR1 MDHEN, CDR2 SYDVKM. The CDR3 is 12 amino acids. Trimming left V 5 bases short and J 8 bases short, with 12 bases between. CDR3 in amino acids: CASSPYGLTQYF. Written as DNA, the CDR3 is TGTGCCAGCAGTCCCTATGGACTAACCCAGTACTTC. Together with reference TRBV28 and TRBJ2-5, the CDR3 gives the full variable domain: DVKVTQSSRYLVKRTGEKVFLECVQDMDHENMFWYRQDPGLGLRLIYFSYDVKMKEKGDIPEGYSVSREKKERFSLILESASTNQTSMYLCASSPYGLTQYFGPGTRLLVL.

The chain is built from TRBV28 and TRBJ1-1, with 8 bases identical to TRBD1. The CDR3 consists of 16 residues. From germline, CDR1 is MDHEN and CDR2 SYDVKM. V was clipped by 7 bases and J by 6 bases; unmatched bases: 16. This CDR3 reads CASNPPDRGFLAEAFF. CDR3 coding DNA: TGTGCCAGCAACCCTCCCGACAGGGGTTTTCTAGCTGAAGCTTTCTTT.

CDR3 protein: CASSASGLNYEQYF. Here the CDR3 DNA reads TGTGCCAGCAGCGCATCGGGACTTAACTACGAGCAGTACTTC. This chain links TRBV7-8 with TRBJ2-7, with D perhaps matching TRBD2 (6 bases). Germline CDR1 SGHVS, CDR2 FQNEAQ. This CDR3 spans 14 amino acids. Trimming cost V 5 bases and J 3 bases, with 14 bases left between them.